This T cell receptor (beta chain) was sequenced during a study of cytomegalovirus exposure and HLA in healthy donors. Broader study findings: A few chains linked to CMV were shown in vitro to be specific for CMV antigens. Previously analyzed data showed that most TCR beta V segments were productive at a frequency of about 87% or about 30%.

This clone turned up a few times. Its antigen remains unknown. In the PCR, 60 Vbeta and 13 Jbeta primers were used. TCRdb's copy holds only in-frame clones and misses some; the assay was immunoSEQ multiplex PCR. The table includes 100,000 to 150,000 clones, roughly 71% detected once. This CDR3 has 16 residues. The germline gives CDR1 SGHRS, CDR2 YFSETQ. After removal of 2 bases from V and 1 base from J, the junction contained 9 bases not matched to a gene. The sequence was collected from a woman aged 45-65 years in good health and CMV-seropositive. What was sequenced was PBMCs. V is TRBV5-1 and J is TRBJ2-7; 7 bases agree with TRBD1. The CDR3 loop is CASSLDRVIPSYEQYF. CDR3 in DNA: TGCGCCAGCAGCTTAGACAGGGTAATTCCTTCCTACGAGCAGTACTTC.